This passage covers 11 T cell receptor beta chains from one sample sequenced in a study of cytotoxic CD8 clonotypes in ibrutinib-treated CLL. Sequencing used immunoSEQ multiplex PCR; TCRdb keeps in-frame clones, though not all of them. The table lists about 25,000 clones, approximately 85% of them singletons. Source: PBMCs, taken after 24 months of ibrutinib treatment. The receptor source for this set is a human donor with chronic lymphocytic leukemia.

This chain links TRBV21-1 with TRBJ1-5; the table names TRBD1, a call not compared with the DNA. TRBV21-1 is marked as a pseudogene. CDR3 size: 15 residues. This chain's CDR3 is CASSLGQGYNQPQHF. The CDR3 nucleotides read TGTGCCAGCAGTCTCGGACAGGGATATAATCAGCCCCAGCATTTT.

The chain carries TRBV21-1 and TRBJ2-2; no check of the table's D call, TRBD2, against the DNA was made. TRBV21-1 corresponds to a pseudogene. This CDR3 has 17 amino acids. The CDR3 protein is CASNGEEPDKNTGELFF. CDR3 nucleotides: TGTGCCAGCAACGGTGAGGAGCCCGATAAAAACACCGGGGAGCTGTTTTTT.

The chain joins TRBV6-6 to TRBJ1-6; no clear D. Trimming pared 6 bases from V and 7 bases from J, leaving 19 bases between. CDR1 and CDR2 (germline): MNHNY, SVGAGI (reference sequence). The CDR3 length is 16 residues. CDR3 sequence: CASSGEGSGENSPLHF. Here the CDR3 DNA reads TGTGCCAGCAGCGGAGAAGGGAGTGGTGAAAATTCACCCCTCCACTTT.

V and J are TRBV7-3 and TRBJ2-2; a weak D match, TRBD2 (5 bases). Germline assignment: CDR1 SGHTA and CDR2 FQGTGA. V shed 6 bases and J shed 1 base, with 9 bases lying between them. There are 14 residues in the CDR3. The CDR3 is CASRAGGNTGELFF. CDR3 sequence (DNA): TGTGCCAGCAGGGCAGGAGGGAACACCGGGGAGCTGTTTTTT.

V usage is TRBV27 and J usage is TRBJ2-1, with TRBD2 matching 12 bases. The CDR3 runs 19 residues. Trimming took 6 bases from V and 1 from J; bases not matched to a gene: 13. CDR1 MNHEY and CDR2 SMNVEV come from the germline V gene (reference sequence). This CDR3 reads CASRGWLAGGQSSYNEQFF. The DNA of the CDR3 is TGTGCCAGCAGGGGCTGGCTAGCGGGGGGGCAGTCGTCCTACAATGAGCAGTTCTTC.

The chain uses TRBV5-1 and TRBJ1-6; D unresolved. This CDR3 comprises 16 residues. The V end lost 4 bases, the J end lost 5 bases, and 16 bases lay between the germline ends. Germline V gene lookup returns CDR1 SGHRS and CDR2 YFSETQ. CDR3 sequence reads: CASSPSVGQDNSPLHF. In nucleotides, the CDR3 is TGCGCCAGCAGCCCTAGTGTAGGCCAGGATAATTCACCCCTCCACTTT. The full variable domain, with the rest looked up from reference TRBV5-1 and TRBJ1-6, is KAGVTQTPRYLIKTRGQQVTLSCSPISGHRSVSWYQQTPGQGLQFLFEYFSETQRNKGNFPGRFSGRQFSNSRSEMNVSTLELGDSALYLCASSPSVGQDNSPLHFGNGTRLTVT.

J is TRBJ2-6 and V is TRBV14; D gene ambiguous. Trimming stripped 0 bases from V and 0 bases from J, with 9 bases between. The CDR3 runs to 17 residues. Per germline, CDR1 SGHDN and CDR2 FVKESK. The CDR3 nucleotides read TGTGCCAGCAGCCAAGAGGGAAGGTACTCTGGGGCCAACGTCCTGACTTTC. Translating it yields CASSQEGRYSGANVLTF. The whole variable domain, filled in from reference TRBV14 and TRBJ2-6, reads EAGVTQFPSHSVIEKGQTVTLRCDPISGHDNLYWYRRVMGKEIKFLLHFVKESKQDESGMPNNRFLAERTGGTYSTLKVQPAELEDSGVYFCASSQEGRYSGANVLTFGAGSRLTVL.

The rearrangement uses TRBV7-9 and TRBJ2-2; no firm D call. CDR3 size: 13 residues. In germline, CDR1 is SEHNR, CDR2 FQNEAQ (reference sequence). Deletions cut 5 bases from V and 6 bases from J, with 10 bases between. CDR3 protein: CASSPVWAGELFF. In nucleotides, the CDR3 is TGTGCCAGCAGCCCCGTCTGGGCCGGGGAGCTGTTTTTT.

As DNA, the CDR3 is TGTGCCAGCAGCGCCGAACCGTCAACTTCTACTAATGAAAAACTGTTTTTT. Protein sequence: CASSAEPSTSTNEKLFF. The chain is built from TRBV4-2 and TRBJ1-4; D unresolved. Deletions cut 5 bases from V and 2 bases from J, with 18 bases between. CDR3 length equals 17 residues. Per the germline V gene, CDR1 is LGHNA and CDR2 is YNFKEQ.

The chain couples TRBV5-8 to TRBJ1-4; 7 nucleotides line up with TRBD1. Per the germline V gene, CDR1 is SGHTS and CDR2 is YDEGEE. This CDR3 is built from 14 residues. Unmatched junction bases numbered 3, after V lost 0 bases and J lost 7 bases. CDR3 amino acids: CASSLDRGIEKLFF. CDR3 in DNA: TGTGCCAGCAGCTTGGACAGGGGTATTGAAAAACTGTTTTTT.

For the CDR3, the DNA is TGTGCCAGCAGTGGGAGGGTCGGGAGTTCACCCCTCCACTTT. Encoded protein: CASSGRVGSSPLHF. This chain uses TRBV25-1 with TRBJ1-6; D not resolved. The CDR3 has 14 residues. Looked up from germline, CDR1 is MGHDK and CDR2 is SYGVNS. The V and J ends lost 4 bases and 9 bases respectively, with 13 bases between them.